The sample holds many counts of the clone carrying this TCR beta chain. TCRdb called the 5' RACE reads again in MiXCR, with one record for every CDR3 protein. The sample holds approximately 430,000 distinct CDR3 sequences, less than 25% seen once. This specimen comes from a study of T-cell memory formation after mild COVID-19. There are 14 residues in the CDR3. CDR1 and CDR2 (germline): SGHRS, YFSETQ. V trimming: 5 bases; J trimming: 4 bases; junction bases outside the gene matches: 5. The clonotype originates from an adult woman who had mild COVID-19 (a few samples of this study predate the infection). Cell type and time point are not known. The chain combines TRBV5-1 with TRBJ1-1; 10 bases map to TRBD1. Sequenced material: PBMCs or a T cell subset sorted from them (not recorded which). CDR3 nucleotide sequence: TGCGCCAGCAGTAGACAGGGGGCAGGCACTGAAGCTTTCTTT. It specifies CASSRQGAGTEAFF.